The 17 T cell receptor beta chains below all came from one sample that was sequenced in a study of shared clonotypes between healthy human individuals. Sequencing was performed with immunoSEQ multiplex PCR; in TCRdb, only in-frame clones are kept and a portion is missing. The sample records about 360,000 clones, 73% being singletons. The specimen was memory CD4+ T cells sorted from blood. Sample subset: CD45RA-negative fraction. The receptor source for this set is a man in his thirties or forties in good health.

The chain uses TRBV18 and TRBJ1-1; TRBD1 is a possible D gene (5 bases). Per the germline V gene, CDR1 is KGHSH and CDR2 is LQKENI. CDR3 length equals 15 residues. V lost 2 bases and J lost 5, with 15 bases in between. CDR3 in amino acids: CASSPSGGAGTEAFF. As DNA, the CDR3 is TGTGCCAGCTCACCAAGTGGGGGAGCGGGAACTGAAGCTTTCTTT.

The chain recombines TRBV25-1 with TRBJ1-3, with D tentatively TRBD1 (5 bases). The germline V and J ends were trimmed by 11 bases and 4 bases, with 15 bases remaining between them. The CDR3 length is 13 residues. Germline V gene sequence: CDR1 MGHDK, CDR2 SYGVNS. The CDR3 nucleotides are TGTGCCGGGTCAGGGACGGACGGAAACACCATATATTTT. Translated, it gives CAGSGTDGNTIYF.

The chain couples TRBV11-2 to TRBJ1-4, with D possibly matching TRBD1 (5 bases). The CDR3 is 13 amino acids. The ends were cut back, 3 bases at V and 13 bases at J, with 15 bases in the middle. Germline values: CDR1 SGHAT, CDR2 FQNNGV. CDR3 bases: TGTGCCAGCAGCTTGGAGGGCGGGGGAGGACTGTTTTTT. Translated: CASSLEGGGGLFF.

The chain has TRBV2 and TRBJ2-5; D unclear. V lost 6 bases, J lost 0 bases, and 11 bases lay in between. The CDR3 loop spans 14 amino acids. Germline CDR1 and CDR2: SNHLY and FYNNEI. In DNA form, the CDR3 reads TGTGCCAGCAGGCCTAGGAGTTACCAAGAGACCCAGTACTTC. Amino acid sequence: CASRPRSYQETQYF.

V gene TRBV7-8 combines with J gene TRBJ2-7; weak D call: TRBD1 (5 bases). Germline lookup yields CDR1 SGHVS and CDR2 FQNEAQ. Deletions cut 5 bases from V and 3 bases from J, with 11 bases between. The CDR3 is 13 residues long. CDR3 sequence reads: CASSPAGLYEQYF. CDR3 sequence (DNA): TGTGCCAGCAGCCCGGCAGGGCTCTACGAGCAGTACTTC.

This clone has just a few counts. This rearrangement joins TRBV28 to TRBJ2-1; D unresolved. Trimming left V 8 bases short and J 6 bases short, with 14 bases between. Germline CDR1 reads MDHEN; CDR2 reads SYDVKM. This CDR3 contains 13 residues. The CDR3 nucleotides read TGTGCCAGCGCCCAGTTTCTTTCCAATGAGCAGTTCTTC. The encoded protein is CASAQFLSNEQFF.

The CDR3 DNA sequence: TGTGCCAGCAGCGGACGGGATGAGCAGTTCTTC. As protein: CASSGRDEQFF. The chain combines TRBV5-4 with TRBJ2-1; D is uncertain. The V end was cut by 4 bases, the J end by 8 bases, with 7 bases between. CDR1 and CDR2 from the germline V gene are SGHNT and YYREEE (reference sequence). The CDR3 runs 11 residues.

The genes are TRBV29-1 and TRBJ2-7, with 8 bases lining up with TRBD1. Per germline, CDR1 SQVTM and CDR2 ANQGSEA. The CDR3 is 14 amino acids. The ends lost 4 bases at V and 1 base at J; junction bases unmatched: 6. CDR3 protein: CSVGPRQGSYEQYF. As DNA, the CDR3 is TGCAGCGTTGGCCCTAGACAGGGGTCCTACGAGCAGTACTTC.

The genes are TRBV18 and TRBJ2-5; D may be TRBD1 (5 bases). This CDR3 spans 12 amino acids. Germline V CDR1 and CDR2: KGHSH, LQKENI. V lost 4 bases, J lost 5 bases, and 8 bases lay in between. The CDR3 bases are TGTGCCAGCTCACAGGGGCCGGAGACCCAGTACTTC. It translates to CASSQGPETQYF.

The chain links TRBV9 to TRBJ2-2; no clear D gene. Germline-derived CDR1 and CDR2 are SGDLS and YYNGEE. Deletions cut 3 bases from V and 5 bases from J, with 11 bases between. The CDR3 extends over 14 amino acids. The CDR3 sequence: CASSGAGYTGELFF. CDR3 nucleotide sequence: TGTGCCAGCAGCGGGGCAGGCTATACCGGGGAGCTGTTTTTT.

Only a few counts were recorded for this clone. This sequence joins TRBV19 and TRBJ2-2; 8 nucleotides agree with TRBD1. The V gene's germline CDR1 is LNHDA and CDR2 SQIVND (reference sequence). The CDR3 loop spans 13 amino acids. The ends lost 6 bases at V and 8 bases at J; junction bases unmatched: 5. The CDR3 DNA reads TGTGCCAGTAGCTTCAGGGGGCCGGGGGAGCTGTTTTTT. Its translation: CASSFRGPGELFF.

V usage is TRBV10-1 and J usage is TRBJ2-7; no firm D call. CDR1 WNHNN and CDR2 SYGVQD come from the germline V gene (reference sequence). This CDR3 is 11 amino acids long. With 5 bases removed from V and 9 bases from J, the gap between germline ends came to 11 bases. CDR3 loop: CASSSRFVQYF. The CDR3 DNA follows: TGCGCCAGCAGTTCCCGGTTCGTGCAGTACTTC.

This clone has only a few counts. The chain employs TRBV5-1 and TRBJ2-6; TRBD1 is a possible D gene (6 bases). CDR1 and CDR2 from the germline V gene are SGHRS and YFSETQ. V was clipped by 7 bases and J by 0 bases, with 17 bases between them. The CDR3 loop spans 17 amino acids. The DNA for the CDR3 is TGCGCCAGCTCTCATATACAGGGATTCTCTGGGGCCAACGTCCTGACTTTC. Protein product: CASSHIQGFSGANVLTF.

The chain recombines TRBV5-1 with TRBJ2-1, with D unresolved. The CDR3 contains 14 residues. V dropped 0 bases and J dropped 2 bases, with 6 bases sitting between them. Germline V CDR1 and CDR2: SGHRS, YFSETQ. The CDR3 loop is CASSLARPYNEQFF. CDR3 bases: TGCGCCAGCAGCTTGGCCAGACCCTACAATGAGCAGTTCTTC.

V usage is TRBV11-2 and J usage is TRBJ2-1, with D possibly being TRBD2 (7 bases). CDR1 is SGHAT and CDR2 is FQNNGV in the germline V gene. The CDR3 is 14 residues long. V shed 3 bases and J shed 4 bases, with 10 bases lying between them. CDR3 sequence (DNA): TGTGCCAGCAGCTTGAGGGGGGGGTACAATGAGCAGTTCTTC. This encodes CASSLRGGYNEQFF.

This clone occurred a few times. The chain links TRBV7-9 to TRBJ2-5, with D possibly being TRBD2 (5 bases). The V end was cut by 4 bases, the J end by 2 bases, with 11 bases between. This CDR3 spans 14 amino acids. CDR1 is SEHNR and CDR2 is FQNEAQ in the germline V gene (reference sequence). This CDR3 is CASSSWTAQETQYF. The CDR3 DNA is TGTGCCAGCAGCTCCTGGACTGCTCAAGAGACCCAGTACTTC.

This chain joins TRBV5-1 and TRBJ2-5; 9 bases line up with TRBD1. Trimming removed 5 bases from V and 3 bases from J; junction bases left unmatched: 11. This CDR3 region has 16 residues. Germline V lookup: CDR1 SGHRS, CDR2 YFSETQ. DNA for the CDR3: TGCGCCAGCAGACGCCGACAGGGGGAGATGGAAGAGACCCAGTACTTC. Translating gives CASRRRQGEMEETQYF.